The source of this T cell receptor beta chain is a study of shared T cell receptors in the human thymus. Sequencing used immunoSEQ multiplex PCR; TCRdb keeps in-frame clones, though not all of them. The sample records 450,000 to 650,000 clones, 70% to 80% being singletons. In germline, CDR1 is LGHNA, CDR2 YSLEER. The CDR3 spans 16 residues. The trim removed 0 bases at V and 4 bases at J, leaving 6 bases unmatched. These data are also associated with another study on human thymus T cells. Turning to that study: Resections removed during corrective heart surgery provided the thymus tissue used.

The chain employs TRBV4-3 and TRBJ2-1; 7 positions agree with TRBD2. This TCR was sampled from a boy less than two years old with a congenital heart defect. Specimen: thymocytes. The CDR3 region is CASSQDRPGGYNEQFF. In DNA, the CDR3 is TGCGCCAGCAGCCAAGATAGGCCGGGAGGTTACAATGAGCAGTTCTTC.